One and the same sample provided the 22 T cell receptor beta chains below, sequenced in a study of cytomegalovirus exposure and HLA in healthy donors. The PCR ran on 60 Vbeta and 13 Jbeta primers. Data came from immunoSEQ multiplex PCR; TCRdb stores just in-frame clones and leaves some out. The repertoire holds some 190,000 clones, with about 83% as singletons. Material for sequencing was PBMCs. These receptor sequences come from a man in his forties in good health and CMV-seropositive.

As for this clone: Its ends do not fully match the called genes, so a read error is possible. This chain joins TRBV7-7 and TRBJ2-1; 11 bases fit TRBD2. Germline values: CDR1 SSHAT, CDR2 FNYEAQ (reference sequence). CDR3 length: 15 amino acids. CDR3 region: CASSPLAGAYNEQFF. As DNA, the CDR3 is TGTGCTAGCAGTCCACTAGCGGGAGCCTACAATGAGCAGTTCTTC.

The chain recombines TRBV7-9 with TRBJ2-7; 9 nucleotides align to TRBD2. The length of the CDR3 is 16 residues. V dropped 5 bases and J dropped 3; count of bases not matched to a gene: 11. Germline V gene lookup returns CDR1 SEHNR and CDR2 FQNEAQ (reference sequence). CDR3 loop: CASSQSTAGGIYEQYF. CDR3 bases: TGTGCCAGCAGCCAAAGCACAGCGGGAGGTATCTACGAGCAGTACTTC.

The CDR3 is CASSLQLANEQFF. In DNA form, the CDR3 reads TGTGCCAGCAGCTTACAACTAGCTAATGAGCAGTTCTTC. The chain couples TRBV7-3 to TRBJ2-1, with a weak D call TRBD2 (6 bases). Trimming stripped 2 bases from V and 7 bases from J, with 9 bases between. The CDR3 extends over 13 amino acids. Germline CDR1 is SGHTA and CDR2 is FQGTGA.

The CDR3 loop is CASSLAAVSNTEAFF. Written as DNA, the CDR3 is TGTGCCAGCAGCTTGGCCGCAGTATCGAACACTGAAGCTTTCTTT. The chain uses TRBV5-5 and TRBJ1-1; no definite D call. Germline loops: CDR1 SGHKS, CDR2 YYEKEE (reference sequence). The V gene lost 0 bases and the J gene lost 1 base, with 10 bases spanning the gap. The CDR3 is 15 residues long.

As regards this clone: One end of the junction fails to match germline, which may point to a read error. The chain recombines TRBV7-9 with TRBJ2-7, with D possibly matching TRBD1 (5 bases). Germline lookup yields CDR1 SEHNR and CDR2 FQNEAQ (reference sequence). The CDR3 loop spans 16 amino acids. CDR3 sequence: CSSNQLSGLGASEQYF. Here the CDR3 DNA reads TGTTCCAGCAACCAGCTGTCAGGGTTAGGGGCGTCCGAGCAGTACTTC.

This sequence joins TRBV30 and TRBJ2-7, with TRBD1 matching 8 bases. V lost 2 bases, J lost 6 bases, and 9 bases stayed unmatched. Germline CDR1 and CDR2: GTSNPN and SVGIG (reference sequence). The CDR3 has 14 amino acids. The CDR3 sequence: CAWSQGALGREQYF. The CDR3 coding sequence is TGTGCCTGGAGTCAGGGGGCTTTGGGCCGCGAGCAGTACTTC.

This chain connects TRBV6-1 to TRBJ1-1; 7 positions match TRBD1. CDR1 and CDR2 from the germline V gene are MNHNS and SASEGT. The CDR3 covers 13 residues. J gave up 3 bases and V 5 bases, and 3 bases lay outside the gene matches. The DNA of the CDR3 is TGTGCCAGCAGTCTTGGACAGGACACTGAAGCTTTCTTT. This encodes CASSLGQDTEAFF.

This clone is medium-sized in the sample. The J gene is TRBJ2-7, the V gene TRBV18; 7 nucleotides align to TRBD1. This CDR3 has 15 residues. Losses at the gene ends were 3 bases for V and 0 bases for J; bases not matched to a gene: 5. Germline assignment: CDR1 KGHSH and CDR2 LQKENI. The CDR3: CASSPEGAGSYEQYF. The CDR3 nucleotides read TGTGCCAGCTCACCCGAGGGGGCCGGCTCCTACGAGCAGTACTTC.

The genes are TRBV5-1 and TRBJ2-7, with TRBD1 identical over 9 bases. The CDR3 sequence is 15 residues long. Per the germline V gene, CDR1 is SGHRS and CDR2 is YFSETQ. The V segment lost 5 bases and the J segment 7 bases; nucleotides outside the gene matches: 13. The CDR3 nucleotides are TGCGCCAGCAGACTTGAGGGACAGGGTTGGCCAGAGCAGTACTTC. This sequence encodes CASRLEGQGWPEQYF.

This clone occurred once. The chain couples TRBV28 to TRBJ2-7; TRBD1 matches 10 bases. This CDR3 has 14 amino acids. Germline V gene data show CDR1 as MDHEN and CDR2 as SYDVKM. The V gene end was trimmed by 5 bases and the J gene end by 4 bases; junction bases not matched to a gene: 5. CDR3 residues: CASSPLGQGYEQYF. The CDR3 coding sequence is TGTGCCAGCAGTCCACTGGGACAGGGGTACGAGCAGTACTTC.

V is TRBV29-1 and J is TRBJ2-3, with 9 bases lining up with TRBD1. Germline assignment: CDR1 SQVTM and CDR2 ANQGSEA. The CDR3 spans 14 residues. V shed 6 bases, J shed 1 base, and the junction held 5 bases outside the gene matches. CDR3 sequence reads: CSVRRDRGTDTQYF. CDR3 in DNA: TGCAGCGTCCGCCGGGACAGGGGCACAGATACGCAGTATTTT.

This chain uses TRBV28 with TRBJ1-1; D remains ambiguous. V lost 2 bases and J 5 bases, leaving 6 bases between the germline ends. Germline V gene data show CDR1 as MDHEN and CDR2 as SYDVKM. The CDR3 covers 12 residues. The CDR3 DNA reads as TGTGCCAGCAGTTTAGGCAGGACTGAAGCTTTCTTT. Protein: CASSLGRTEAFF.

This rearrangement joins TRBV6-6 to TRBJ2-7, with D possibly matching TRBD1 (5 bases). Trimming stripped 5 bases from V and 2 bases from J, with 13 bases between. The CDR3 loop spans 14 amino acids. Germline V gene sequence: CDR1 MNHNY, CDR2 SVGAGI (reference sequence). CDR3 in amino acids: CASSAVTAAYEQYF. CDR3 bases: TGTGCCAGCAGTGCCGTGACAGCAGCCTACGAGCAGTACTTC.

This clone is a singleton in its sample. J is TRBJ2-3 and V is TRBV19; a weak D match, TRBD2 (5 bases). The CDR3 sequence is 14 residues long. V was trimmed by 6 bases and J by 1 base, leaving 11 bases between them. Per the germline V gene, CDR1 is LNHDA and CDR2 is SQIVND (reference sequence). In DNA, the CDR3 is TGTGCCAGTAGCTCGGACTCCCGCACAGATACGCAGTATTTT. Its translation: CASSSDSRTDTQYF.

This clone was seen a few times. This chain joins TRBV7-2 and TRBJ2-7; TRBD1 might be the D (6 bases). CDR1 and CDR2 (germline): SGHTA, FQGNSA. The CDR3 length is 14 residues. Trimming took 4 bases from V and 2 from J, leaving 12 bases between them. This CDR3 is CASSSQGYAYEQYF. For the CDR3, the DNA is TGTGCCAGCAGCTCACAGGGATACGCCTACGAGCAGTACTTC.

On this clone itself: Different DNA sequences within this sample yield the same CDR3. The chain links TRBV7-8 to TRBJ1-2; no reliable D call. The CDR3 extends over 12 amino acids. Germline V CDR1 and CDR2: SGHVS, FQNEAQ. V gave up 5 bases and J gave up 4 bases, with 8 bases separating them. CDR3 in DNA: TGTGCCAGCAGCCTCGACACCTATGGCTACACCTTC. Translating it yields CASSLDTYGYTF. The whole variable domain, filled in from reference TRBV7-8 and TRBJ1-2, reads GAGVSQSPRYKVAKRGQDVALRCDPISGHVSLFWYQQALGQGPEFLTYFQNEAQLDKSGLPSDRFFAERPEGSVSTLKIQRTQQEDSAVYLCASSLDTYGYTFGSGTRLTVV.

The genes are TRBV19 and TRBJ1-5, with 9 bases fitting TRBD1. Trimming took 3 bases from V and 5 from J; bases not matched to a gene: 2. The CDR3 spans 14 residues. CDR1 LNHDA and CDR2 SQIVND come from the germline V gene (reference sequence). The CDR3 nucleotides read TGTGCCAGTAGTATGGGACAGGGCTATCAGCCCCAGCATTTT. Amino acid sequence: CASSMGQGYQPQHF.

This chain uses TRBV19 with TRBJ2-7; weak D call: TRBD2 (5 bases). The V and J ends lost 1 base and 2 bases respectively, with 12 bases between them. The CDR3 has 15 residues. In germline, CDR1 is LNHDA, CDR2 SQIVND (reference sequence). CDR3 bases: TGTGCCAGTAGTATAGGGACGTCCGGGGCCTACGAGCAGTACTTC. Translating gives CASSIGTSGAYEQYF.

This rearrangement joins TRBV5-1 to TRBJ2-1; no firm D call. V lost 0 bases, J lost 12 bases, and 19 bases lay in between. Germline V gene data show CDR1 as SGHRS and CDR2 as YFSETQ. The CDR3 has 15 residues. Here the CDR3 DNA reads TGCGCCAGCAGCTTGGGCGCAATTCGACACGGTCCGCAGTTCTTC. Protein: CASSLGAIRHGPQFF.

The chain recombines TRBV27 with TRBJ1-4; D possibly corresponds to TRBD1 (6 bases). Germline CDR1 reads MNHEY; CDR2 reads SMNVEV (reference sequence). V was trimmed by 6 bases and J by 7 bases, leaving 15 bases between them. The CDR3 totals 14 residues. Here the CDR3 reads CASSPRGGVEKLFF. The CDR3 DNA reads TGTGCCAGCAGCCCTCGAGGGGGGGTTGAAAAACTGTTTTTT.

CDR3: CASSRQGNTEAFF. The CDR3 bases are TGTGCCAGTAGTAGACAGGGGAACACTGAAGCTTTCTTT. The gene calls are TRBV19 and TRBJ1-1, with 7 nucleotides matching TRBD1. This CDR3 is 13 amino acids long. CDR1 and CDR2 (germline): LNHDA, SQIVND (reference sequence). V shed 4 bases and J 1 base; nucleotides not matched to a gene: 0.

A note on this clone: The junction departs from the called germline gene at one end, perhaps through a read error. The rearrangement uses TRBV6-1 and TRBJ2-7; tentative D call: TRBD2 (6 bases). The CDR3 consists of 16 residues. The germline gives CDR1 MNHNS, CDR2 SASEGT. The CDR3 spells CASSEPGRRGSHEQYF. The CDR3 nucleotides are TGTGCCAGCAGTGAGCCGGGGAGGAGGGGCTCCCACGAGCAGTACTTC.